The 26 T cell receptor beta chains below come from one sample, sequenced in a study of cytomegalovirus exposure and HLA in healthy donors. PCR employed 60 Vbeta and 13 Jbeta primers. Libraries were prepared by immunoSEQ multiplex PCR; TCRdb keeps only in-frame clonotypes and omits some of them. Here the sample spans tens of thousands of clones, roughly 9.1% being singletons. The specimen sequenced was PBMCs. The receptors derive from a man aged 55 to 70 in good health and CMV-seropositive.

This clone showed up just a few times. The rearrangement links TRBV9 to TRBJ2-2; 11 bases are shared with TRBD2. Losses at the gene ends were 0 bases for V and 6 bases for J; bases not matched to a gene: 4. CDR1 is SGDLS, CDR2 YYNGEE, per germline. This CDR3 contains 16 residues. CDR3 in amino acids: CASSVALAGGAGELFF. The CDR3 DNA follows: TGTGCCAGCAGCGTAGCCCTAGCGGGAGGTGCCGGGGAGCTGTTTTTT. The variable domain in full, with the rest retrieved from reference TRBV9 and TRBJ2-2, is DSGVTQTPKHLITATGQRVTLRCSPRSGDLSVYWYQQSLDQGLQFLIQYYNGEERAKGNILERFSAQQFPDLHSELNLSSLELGDSALYFCASSVALAGGAGELFFGEGSRLTVL.

The V gene is TRBV27, the J gene TRBJ1-2, with D perhaps matching TRBD1 (5 bases). Trimming removed 5 bases from V and 4 bases from J, with 11 bases in between. The CDR3 runs 13 residues. CDR1 and CDR2 (germline): MNHEY, SMNVEV (reference sequence). The CDR3 spells CASSPQGPYGYTF. CDR3 DNA sequence: TGTGCCAGCAGTCCTCAGGGTCCCTATGGCTACACCTTC.

The chain couples TRBV28 to TRBJ2-2, with 9 bases identical to TRBD1. The germline V gene has CDR1 MDHEN and CDR2 SYDVKM. This CDR3 spans 15 amino acids. V shed 8 bases, J shed 3 bases, and the junction held 7 bases outside the gene matches. The CDR3 DNA is TGTGCCAGCTATAAGGGGGACAGGGACACCGGGGAGCTGTTTTTT. This sequence encodes CASYKGDRDTGELFF.

V and J are TRBV6-1 and TRBJ2-7; weak D call: TRBD2 (6 bases). V dropped 8 bases and J dropped 1 base, with 12 bases sitting between them. Germline lookup yields CDR1 MNHNS and CDR2 SASEGT. This CDR3 comprises 13 residues. This CDR3 is CASEGLYSYEQYF. The CDR3 nucleotides are TGTGCCAGCGAGGGACTTTATTCCTACGAGCAGTACTTC.

The sample holds one count of this clone. The chain has TRBV7-6 and TRBJ2-2; D remains unclear. The V gene lost 5 bases and the J gene lost 6 bases, with 10 bases spanning the gap. Germline assignment: CDR1 SGHVS and CDR2 FNYEAQ. The CDR3 runs 13 residues. CDR3 protein: CASSPISPGELFF. CDR3 DNA sequence: TGTGCCAGCAGCCCAATTTCCCCCGGGGAGCTGTTTTTT.

The V call is TRBV28, the J call TRBJ2-7, with 9 bases identical to TRBD2. The CDR3 extends over 13 amino acids. Germline V gives CDR1 MDHEN, CDR2 SYDVKM. Trimming removed 8 bases from V and 6 bases from J; junction bases left unmatched: 8. The CDR3 DNA reads as TGTGCCAGCGATTCTAGCGGGACGGGCGAGCAGTACTTC. Protein sequence: CASDSSGTGEQYF.

Only a few counts were recorded for this clone. This chain connects TRBV19 to TRBJ1-3; TRBD1 matches at 8 bases. The CDR3 covers 17 residues. The ends lost 7 bases at V and 0 bases at J; junction bases unmatched: 11. Germline V gives CDR1 LNHDA, CDR2 SQIVND (reference sequence). The CDR3 spells CASTPDRGHLSGNTIYF. CDR3 in DNA: TGTGCCAGTACCCCAGACAGGGGCCACCTCTCTGGAAACACCATATATTTT.

The chain joins TRBV6-6 to TRBJ1-5; the D gene is possibly TRBD1 (5 bases). CDR1 and CDR2 (germline): MNHNY, SVGAGI (reference sequence). Trimming removed 6 bases at V and 6 bases at J, with 18 bases between. CDR3 length equals 15 residues. CDR3 loop: CASSSTDIPRQPQHF. The CDR3 nucleotides read TGTGCCAGCAGCTCTACGGACATTCCCCGTCAGCCCCAGCATTTT.

The chain is built from TRBV6-1 and TRBJ2-5; possibly TRBD2 for D (5 bases). The CDR3 sequence is 13 residues long. The V gene lost 6 bases and the J gene lost 0 bases, with 8 bases spanning the gap. Germline values: CDR1 MNHNS, CDR2 SASEGT. The CDR3 DNA follows: TGTGCCAGCAGCGGGATCTACCAAGAGACCCAGTACTTC. Its protein is CASSGIYQETQYF.

Many counts were recorded for this clone. Other DNA sequences in this specimen translate into the identical CDR3. V gene TRBV2 combines with J gene TRBJ1-2; D call uncertain. V was cut by 2 bases and J by 2 bases, with 9 bases left in between. There are 14 residues in the CDR3. Germline V gives CDR1 SNHLY, CDR2 FYNNEI. In nucleotides, the CDR3 is TGTGCCAGCAGTGAAAGAGGGCCCAACTATGGCTACACCTTC. Its translation: CASSERGPNYGYTF.

The chain combines TRBV5-4 with TRBJ1-3; 7 bases align to TRBD1. Germline V lookup: CDR1 SGHNT, CDR2 YYREEE (reference sequence). V was pared by 5 bases and J by 4 bases, with 3 bases of the junction left unmatched. This CDR3 region has 13 residues. This CDR3 reads CASRGQRGNTIYF. The CDR3, as DNA: TGTGCCAGCAGGGGACAGCGAGGAAACACCATATATTTT.

J is TRBJ1-4 and V is TRBV5-6; tentatively, D is TRBD1 (6 bases). The CDR3 totals 13 residues. Germline CDR1 and CDR2: SGHDT and YYEEEE. With 3 bases removed from V and 8 bases from J, the gap between germline ends came to 11 bases. The CDR3 coding sequence is TGTGCCAGCAGCTCAGACAGGATGGAAAAACTGTTTTTT. It specifies CASSSDRMEKLFF.

The chain links TRBV14 to TRBJ2-1, with TRBD1 matching over 8 bases. This CDR3 contains 15 residues. Germline loops: CDR1 SGHDN, CDR2 FVKESK. J gave up 5 bases and V 4 bases, and 7 bases lay outside the gene matches. CDR3 DNA: TGTGCCAGCAGCCGGGGGACAGGCTTCGACAATGAGCAGTTCTTC. Amino acids: CASSRGTGFDNEQFF.

This clone showed up just a few times. The chain uses TRBV7-2 and TRBJ2-1; no reliable D call. V lost 2 bases and J lost 3, with 8 bases in between. The V gene's germline CDR1 is SGHTA and CDR2 FQGNSA. This CDR3 is built from 14 residues. CDR3 DNA sequence: TGTGCCAGCAGCTTAACCAGCGTCTACAATGAGCAGTTCTTC. Its protein product is CASSLTSVYNEQFF. The complete variable domain, with remaining parts taken from reference TRBV7-2 and TRBJ2-1, reads GAGVSQSPSNKVTEKGKDVELRCDPISGHTALYWYRQSLGQGLEFLIYFQGNSAPDKSGLPSDRFSAERTGGSVSTLTIQRTQQEDSAVYLCASSLTSVYNEQFFGPGTRLTVL.

This clone was counted a few times. CDR3 sequence (DNA): TGTGCCAGTAGTATTGGAGTGAACTATGGCTACACCTTC. Translation: CASSIGVNYGYTF. The chain recombines TRBV19 with TRBJ1-2; unclear D gene. This CDR3 spans 13 amino acids. Trimming pared 3 bases from V and 2 bases from J, leaving 7 bases between. The germline V gene has CDR1 LNHDA and CDR2 SQIVND (reference sequence).

This clone was seen more than once but under ten times. This rearrangement joins TRBV18 to TRBJ1-5, with 11 bases identical to TRBD1. Germline V CDR1 and CDR2: KGHSH, LQKENI. After removal of 3 bases from V and 9 bases from J, the junction contained 4 bases not matched to a gene. This CDR3 is 14 amino acids long. Written as DNA, the CDR3 is TGTGCCAGCTCACCGGGGACAGGGGGTCCGCCCCAGCATTTT. Its protein product is CASSPGTGGPPQHF.

This clone came up a few times. The rearrangement uses TRBV14 and TRBJ2-7; 7 bases fit TRBD2. The CDR3 sequence is 15 residues long. After removal of 3 bases from V and 1 base from J, the junction contained 6 bases not matched to a gene. Per the germline V gene, CDR1 is SGHDN and CDR2 is FVKESK. CDR3 nucleotide sequence: TGTGCCAGCAGCCAGGGGCCTAGCGGATCCTACGAGCAGTACTTC. This sequence encodes CASSQGPSGSYEQYF.

This clone was picked up a small number of times. The gene calls are TRBV2 and TRBJ2-5; 8 positions match TRBD2. Germline lookup yields CDR1 SNHLY and CDR2 FYNNEI. With V trimmed by 6 bases and J by 2 bases, 5 bases remained unmatched. The CDR3 contains 14 residues. Written as DNA, the CDR3 is TGTGCCAGCAGCGTCGGGGGGGGACAAGAGACCCAGTACTTC. Protein: CASSVGGGQETQYF.

The V call is TRBV7-3, the J call TRBJ2-1; possibly TRBD2 for D (5 bases). This CDR3 contains 17 residues. The V gene lost 5 bases and the J gene lost 7 bases, with 24 bases spanning the gap. Germline V gene data show CDR1 as SGHTA and CDR2 as FQGTGA. The CDR3 spells CASSAREGYATKNEQFF. DNA of the CDR3: TGTGCCAGCAGCGCACGCGAGGGCTACGCCACTAAAAATGAGCAGTTCTTC.

The genes are TRBV19 and TRBJ2-5, with 11 nucleotides matching TRBD2. CDR3 length: 16 residues. V trimming: 1 base; J trimming: 3 bases; junction bases outside the gene matches: 4. Germline-derived CDR1 and CDR2 are LNHDA and SQIVND (reference sequence). This chain's CDR3 is CASSIVSGGAEETQYF. The CDR3 region has the DNA TGTGCCAGTAGTATAGTTAGCGGGGGGGCTGAAGAGACCCAGTACTTC.

This clone has a handful of counts. The V gene is TRBV7-8, the J gene TRBJ2-1, with D tentatively TRBD2 (5 bases). The germline V and J ends were trimmed by 5 bases and 0 bases, with 14 bases remaining between them. The CDR3 runs to 16 residues. Germline assignment: CDR1 SGHVS and CDR2 FQNEAQ. The CDR3 protein is CASSLGRGSSYNEQFF. In nucleotides, the CDR3 is TGTGCCAGCAGCCTCGGACGAGGGTCCTCCTACAATGAGCAGTTCTTC.

The table lists this clone with a few counts. The V call is TRBV7-3, the J call TRBJ2-1; maybe TRBD2 (5 bases). The germline V gene encodes CDR1 SGHTA and CDR2 FQGTGA. CDR3 length: 14 residues. Trimming removed 4 bases at V and 0 bases at J, with 7 bases between. The CDR3 protein is CASSSGSSYNEQFF. The CDR3, as DNA: TGTGCCAGCAGCTCGGGATCCTCCTACAATGAGCAGTTCTTC.

This clone occurred a few times. V gene TRBV6-5 combines with J gene TRBJ1-4; tentatively, D is TRBD1 (5 bases). The CDR3 extends over 15 amino acids. Germline V gene data show CDR1 as MNHEY and CDR2 as SVGAGI. Trimming cost V 10 bases and J 3 bases, with 18 bases left between them. The CDR3 nucleotides read TGTGCCATCCAGGGAATCGACTGCCCTAATGAAAAACTGTTTTTT. Amino acid sequence: CAIQGIDCPNEKLFF.

The rearrangement links TRBV6-6 to TRBJ2-3; the D gene is possibly TRBD2 (7 bases). Deletions cut 10 bases from V and 4 bases from J, with 18 bases between. The CDR3 spans 14 residues. CDR1 is MNHNY and CDR2 is SVGAGI in the germline V gene (reference sequence). CDR3: CATRGGASPDTQYF. In DNA form, the CDR3 reads TGTGCCACCCGAGGGGGGGCGTCTCCAGATACGCAGTATTTT.

A few counts support this clone. The chain combines TRBV4-2 with TRBJ2-3; 10 bases are shared with TRBD2. V shed 6 bases, J shed 4 bases, and the junction held 13 bases outside the gene matches. The CDR3 is made up of 17 amino acids. Germline CDR1 is LGHNA and CDR2 is YNFKEQ. The CDR3 loop is CASSPDGAGGIADTQYF. The DNA of the CDR3 is TGTGCCAGCAGTCCCGATGGAGCGGGAGGGATTGCAGATACGCAGTATTTT.

This sequence joins TRBV5-5 and TRBJ1-2; D is uncertain. The CDR3 extends over 14 amino acids. The germline V gene encodes CDR1 SGHKS and CDR2 YYEKEE (reference sequence). V was trimmed by 0 bases and J by 5 bases, leaving 11 bases between them. CDR3 bases: TGTGCCAGCAGCTTGGAGCCGTCGGTGTATGGCTACACCTTC. It specifies CASSLEPSVYGYTF.